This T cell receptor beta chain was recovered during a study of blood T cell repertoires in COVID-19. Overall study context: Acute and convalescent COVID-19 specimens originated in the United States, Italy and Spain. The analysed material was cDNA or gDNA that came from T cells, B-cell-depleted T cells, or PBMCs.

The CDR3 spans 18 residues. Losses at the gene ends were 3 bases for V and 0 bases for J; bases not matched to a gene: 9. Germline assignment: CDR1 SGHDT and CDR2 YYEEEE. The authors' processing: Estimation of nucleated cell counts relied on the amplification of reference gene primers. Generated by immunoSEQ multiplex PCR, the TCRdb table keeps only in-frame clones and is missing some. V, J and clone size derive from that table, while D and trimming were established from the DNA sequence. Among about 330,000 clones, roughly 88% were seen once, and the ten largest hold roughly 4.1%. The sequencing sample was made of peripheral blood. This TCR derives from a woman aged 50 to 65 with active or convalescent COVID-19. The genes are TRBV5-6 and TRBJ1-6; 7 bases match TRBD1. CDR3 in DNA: TGTGCCAGCAGCTCTTACAGGGGCTTCCGCTCCTATAATTCACCCCTCCACTTT. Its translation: CASSSYRGFRSYNSPLHF.